The clone carrying this T cell receptor beta chain has more than one count but fewer than ten. Its antigen is unknown. Unique molecular identifier tags were affixed to discrete cDNA molecules. From the 5' RACE reads, TCRdb called clonotypes with MiXCR, one entry per CDR3 protein. The table includes 70,000 or so distinct CDR3 sequences, around 10% detected once. The V end was cut by 3 bases, the J end by 7 bases, with 16 bases between. The CDR3 is 15 residues long. The germline V gene encodes CDR1 PRHDT and CDR2 FYEKMQ (reference sequence). This entry comes from a study of early T cells in non-severe SARS-CoV-2 infection. Study-level background: Unpaired chains resulted from sequencing bulk RNA of unsorted whole blood. The study's findings and limits: Using VDJdb, the matching emphasized anti-spike CD8 responses while missing private and CD4 specificities.

The sequence was obtained from an adult who was a healthcare worker with PCR-confirmed SARS-CoV-2 infection or an uninfected control (not recorded which). The genes are TRBV13 and TRBJ2-1; D tentatively reads TRBD1 or TRBD2 (6 bases each). Sample: whole blood, taken at baseline. The CDR3 nucleotides are TGTGCCAGCAGCTTGACCGGGGGCTCGAAGAATGAGCAGTTCTTC. Translated, it gives CASSLTGGSKNEQFF.